Listed below are T cell receptor beta chains from one sample, sequenced in a study of blood T cell repertoires in COVID-19. Sequenced by immunoSEQ multiplex PCR; TCRdb stores in-frame clones only, minus some. The sample lists 250,000 to 350,000 clones; roughly 90% were seen once. Sequenced: peripheral blood. These TCRs come from a woman aged 25 to 39 with COVID-19, enrolled during active disease. The CDR3 runs from the conserved cysteine through the conserved F or W. A D gene is named only where the DNA matches it firmly. Where a row states a size, it is once, few, many or the class of an expanded clone; other rows omit it.

d_call j_call clone_size v_call cdr3_nt cdr3_aa
TRBD2 TRBJ2-3 - TRBV2 TGTGCCAGCAGGGCGACTAGCGGGCAGAATACGCAGTATTTT CASRATSGQNTQYF
TRBD1 TRBJ2-7 once TRBV30 TGTGCCTGGCTCCACAGGGGAAAGGAGCAGTACTTC CAWLHRGKEQYF
TRBD1 TRBJ2-5 - TRBV19 TGTGCCAGTAGTAGCTGGGACAGGGGGGAGACCCAGTACTTC CASSSWDRGETQYF
- TRBJ1-1 - TRBV12-3/TRBV12-4 TGTGCCAGCAGTTTTTCATTGAACACTGAAGCTTTCTTT CASSFSLNTEAFF
- TRBJ1-3 - TRBV5-1 TGCGCCAGCAGCTTGGGCCAGTCCTCTGGAAACACCATATATTTT CASSLGQSSGNTIYF
- TRBJ1-2 once TRBV28 TGTGCCAGCAGTTTGTTGACAGATGGGTATGGCTACACCTTC CASSLLTDGYGYTF
- TRBJ2-5 - TRBV18 TGTGCCAGCTCATCAGATTTCCAAGAGACCCAGTACTTC CASSSDFQETQYF
- TRBJ1-2 - TRBV5-1 TGCGCCAGCAGCTTGGACAGAGTTGGCTACACCTTC CASSLDRVGYTF
TRBD2 TRBJ2-3 - TRBV2 TGTGCCAGCAGGGCGGGAGAAACAGATACGCAGTATTTT CASRAGETDTQYF
- TRBJ1-3 - TRBV29-1 TGCAGCGCTAAGCCGAACTCTGGAAACACCATATATTTT CSAKPNSGNTIYF
- TRBJ1-1 - TRBV5-1 TGCGCCAGCAGCTTGGAGGCGGACAGCCAGACTTTCTTT CASSLEADSQTFF
- TRBJ2-7 - TRBV2 TGTGCCAGCAGTGACTTGGAACAGGGCCTCCCCGAGCAGTACTTC CASSDLEQGLPEQYF
- TRBJ2-7 few TRBV6-5 TGTGCCAGCAGTAGCCGGGACAAGCTTACCTACGAGCAGTACTTC CASSSRDKLTYEQYF
TRBD1 TRBJ2-1 - TRBV5-1 TGCGCCAGCAGCCCGGGGACAGGGCCCAGCTCCTACAATGAGCAGTTCTTC CASSPGTGPSSYNEQFF
- TRBJ2-5 - TRBV27 TGTGCCAGCAGTTATCGGACTGGCAGGGAGACCCAGTACTTC CASSYRTGRETQYF
TRBD2 TRBJ2-1 once TRBV5-4 TGTGCCAGCAGCACCGGGACTGATCGGGGGGGTGAGCAGTTCTTC CASSTGTDRGGEQFF
TRBD1 TRBJ1-4 - TRBV7-9 TGTGCCAGCAGCTTGTTGACAGGGGGCGGTGAAAAACTGTTTTTT CASSLLTGGGEKLFF
- TRBJ2-2 - TRBV11-3 TGTGCCAGCAGCTTAGTCGCACAGTCCGGGGAGCTGTTTTTT CASSLVAQSGELFF
- TRBJ1-2 - TRBV30 TGTGCCTGGTCCCGGGATAGGAGGGATTGGGGCTACACCTTC CAWSRDRRDWGYTF
TRBD2 TRBJ2-2 - TRBV18 TGTGCCAGCTCACCATACGTAGCGGGAGCGAGTAACGGGGAGCTGTTTTTT CASSPYVAGASNGELFF
- TRBJ2-7 - TRBV9 TGTGCCAGCAGCGTAAAGGGAGACGAGCAGTACTTC CASSVKGDEQYF
- TRBJ1-4 once TRBV7-9 TGTGCCAGCAGCCCAGGGTGGGGGCTGGTAAATGAAAAACTGTTTTTT CASSPGWGLVNEKLFF
- TRBJ2-1 - TRBV24-1 TGTGCCACCAGTGATTTCCGGGACAATGAGCAGTTCTTC CATSDFRDNEQFF
TRBD1 TRBJ1-5 - TRBV30 TGTGCCTGGGCAGACAGGGCCAATCTCCTTCAGCCCCAGCATTTT CAWADRANLLQPQHF
TRBD1 TRBJ1-4 - TRBV25-1 TGTGCCAGCACAAATGCAGGGGGCGCAAGTGAAAAACTGTTTTTT CASTNAGGASEKLFF
TRBD1 TRBJ2-7 - TRBV2 TGTGCCAGCAGTGACAGGGGGCAATACGAGCAGTACTTC CASSDRGQYEQYF
TRBD2 TRBJ2-7 - TRBV15 TGTGCCACCAGCTACCGGAGACTAGCGGGAGTAGACGAGCAGTACTTC CATSYRRLAGVDEQYF
- TRBJ2-5 - TRBV29-1 TGCAGCGTTGGCCAACTCCAAGAGACCCAGTACTTC CSVGQLQETQYF
TRBD1 TRBJ1-2 - TRBV9 TGTGCCAGCAGCGTAGGTCAGGGGGCAGGGTATGGCTACACCTTC CASSVGQGAGYGYTF
TRBD2 TRBJ2-5 - TRBV7-9 TGTGCCAGCAGCTTTACTAGCGGACAAGAGACCCAGTACTTC CASSFTSGQETQYF
- TRBJ1-4 - TRBV6-5 TGTGCCAGCAGAAGCGGTCATCGAAATGAAAAACTGTTTTTT CASRSGHRNEKLFF
TRBD2 TRBJ2-2 - TRBV4-1 TGCGCCAGCAGCCAAGCTAGCGGAAACACCGGGGAGCTGTTTTTT CASSQASGNTGELFF
- TRBJ2-3 - TRBV4-1 TGCGCCAGCAGCCAAGAAGGAGGGGGCGCGTCGGGAGGGCCGGATACGCAGTATTTT CASSQEGGGASGGPDTQYF
- TRBJ2-7 - TRBV6-5 TGTGCCAGCAGTTACGTGCGGAGAGGAGTCGAGCAGTACTTC CASSYVRRGVEQYF
- TRBJ1-5 - TRBV5-1 TGCGCCAGCAGCTTGGCGACGGGGTCCAATCAGCCCCAGCATTTT CASSLATGSNQPQHF
TRBD2 TRBJ2-7 - TRBV5-4 TGTGCCAGCAGCTTGGATCCAGCGGGAGGTTCCGAGCAGTACTTC CASSLDPAGGSEQYF
TRBD2 TRBJ2-7 - TRBV5-1 TGCGCCAGCAGCTTGGGGGACTACGGGTACGAGCAGTACTTC CASSLGDYGYEQYF
- TRBJ1-5 - TRBV18 TGTGCCAGCTCACCCGACAGTAATAGCAATCAGCCCCAGCATTTT CASSPDSNSNQPQHF
- TRBJ2-7 - TRBV7-2 TGTGCCAGCAGCTTAGACTACTTTTCCTACGAGCAGTACTTC CASSLDYFSYEQYF
TRBD1 TRBJ1-2 - TRBV27 TGTGCCAGCAGTTTATCGTTAGGGACAGCTAACTATGGCTACACCTTC CASSLSLGTANYGYTF
- TRBJ2-1 - TRBV19 TGTGCCAGTAGTCACCAGGGTGGGAACGTGGCCAATGAGCAGTTCTTC CASSHQGGNVANEQFF
TRBD1 TRBJ1-2 - TRBV29-1 TGCAGCGTTGGACAGGGGGAGGGCTACACCTTC CSVGQGEGYTF
- TRBJ1-5 - TRBV9 TGTGCCAGCAGCCCCGGGACATTCGCTCAGCCCCAGCATTTT CASSPGTFAQPQHF
TRBD2 TRBJ2-1 - TRBV7-6 TGTGCCAGCAGCTACGCTAGCGGGCACAGCTCCTACAATGAGCAGTTCTTC CASSYASGHSSYNEQFF
- TRBJ1-2 - TRBV30 TGTGCCTGGAGTAGAGGCCAGTACTATGGCTACACCTTC CAWSRGQYYGYTF
- TRBJ2-1 - TRBV7-6 TGTGCCAGCAGCCTCAGGGTTGAGCACAATGAGCAGTTCTTC CASSLRVEHNEQFF
- TRBJ2-5 once TRBV19 TGTGCCAGTAGTATGAGCAGGGGCGGTGAGACCCAGTACTTC CASSMSRGGETQYF
TRBD2 TRBJ2-7 - TRBV5-4 TGTGCCAGCAGCCTTAGCGGGAGGGCCGACGGCGAGCAGTACTTC CASSLSGRADGEQYF
TRBD1 TRBJ2-3 - TRBV9 TGTGCCAGCAGCGCCGGACAGGATTCCACAGATACGCAGTATTTT CASSAGQDSTDTQYF